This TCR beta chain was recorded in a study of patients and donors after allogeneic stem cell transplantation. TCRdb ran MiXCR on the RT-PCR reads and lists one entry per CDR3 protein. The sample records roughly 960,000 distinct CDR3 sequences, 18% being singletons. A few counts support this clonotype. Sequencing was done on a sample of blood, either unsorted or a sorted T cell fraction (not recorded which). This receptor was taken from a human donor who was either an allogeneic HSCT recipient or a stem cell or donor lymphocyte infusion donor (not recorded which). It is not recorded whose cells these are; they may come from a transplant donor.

CDR3 DNA sequence: TGTGCCAGTACTAGCGTTTTATACTACGAGCAGTACTTC. Encoded protein: CASTSVLYYEQYF. The V gene is TRBV6-2 or TRBV6-3, the J gene TRBJ2-7, with 7 positions matching TRBD2. This CDR3 spans 13 amino acids. Per the germline V gene, CDR1 is MNHEY and CDR2 is SVGEGT. J lost 3 bases, V lost 9 bases, and 8 bases had no gene match.